Below are 25 T cell receptor beta chains sequenced from a single sample in a study of CD8+ T cells in alopecia areata. Extracted RNA was reverse transcribed into cDNA, the sequencing template. TCRdb's table, derived via immunoSEQ multiplex PCR, lists solely in-frame clones and lacks some. The table includes under 350,000 clones, 58% detected once. As for treatment: oral pan-JAK inhibitor, 5-10 mg twice daily. The sample was CD4+ T cells sorted from blood, taken at week 24, from a patient treated with tofacitinib. The receptors were sampled from a human donor with alopecia areata.

The rearrangement uses TRBV2 and TRBJ1-1; D unclear. V shed 7 bases and J shed 7 bases, with 22 bases lying between them. Per the germline V gene, CDR1 is SNHLY and CDR2 is FYNNEI. This CDR3 region has 15 residues. CDR3 region: CASTLGGLASIEAFF. The CDR3 coding sequence is TGTGCCAGCACCTTGGGCGGATTAGCCTCAATTGAAGCTTTCTTT.

The gene calls are TRBV29-1 and TRBJ1-5; TRBD1 matches at 8 bases. This CDR3 is built from 15 residues. Germline CDR1 SQVTM, CDR2 ANQGSEA. V was clipped by 4 bases and J by 4 bases; unmatched bases: 9. Here the CDR3 DNA reads TGCAGCGTTGTTCTTTACGGACAGGGAAATCAGCCCCAGCATTTT. Amino acid sequence: CSVVLYGQGNQPQHF.

This clone was counted a few times. V is TRBV2 and J is TRBJ2-3, with 11 bases identical to TRBD2. The length of the CDR3 is 16 residues. Trimming removed 7 bases from V and 4 bases from J; junction bases left unmatched: 10. Germline CDR1 reads SNHLY; CDR2 reads FYNNEI. In nucleotides, the CDR3 is TGTGCCAGCATCTGGGGTGGACTAGCGGGTGCAGATACGCAGTATTTT. It is translated as CASIWGGLAGADTQYF.

The rearrangement uses TRBV27 and TRBJ2-2; 9 bases agree with TRBD1. Germline values: CDR1 MNHEY, CDR2 SMNVEV (reference sequence). The CDR3 loop spans 16 amino acids. Losses at the gene ends were 1 base for V and 6 bases for J; bases not matched to a gene: 6. The CDR3 nucleotides read TGTGCCAGCAGTTTATTGGGACAGGGTTTTCCCGGGGAGCTGTTTTTT. Translation: CASSLLGQGFPGELFF.

The chain has TRBV30 and TRBJ1-5; D gene unclear. This CDR3 spans 14 amino acids. The V end was cut by 2 bases, the J end by 4 bases, with 12 bases between. CDR1 GTSNPN and CDR2 SVGIG come from the germline V gene (reference sequence). The CDR3 DNA reads as TGTGCCTGGAGTTCGTCGGGATGGAATCAGCCCCAGCATTTT. Translating gives CAWSSSGWNQPQHF.

This clone was observed a handful of times. The chain combines TRBV28 with TRBJ2-7, with D perhaps matching TRBD2 (5 bases). The V end lost 11 bases, the J end lost 0 bases, and 11 bases lay between the germline ends. The V gene's germline CDR1 is MDHEN and CDR2 SYDVKM. The CDR3 covers 12 residues. In nucleotides, the CDR3 is TGTGCCGCGGGCGGTGCCTCCTACGAGCAGTACTTC. Translating it yields CAAGGASYEQYF.

V usage is TRBV29-1 and J usage is TRBJ1-4; 8 bases agree with TRBD1. This CDR3 region has 13 residues. The germline CDR1 and CDR2 sequences are SQVTM and ANQGSEA. Trimming cost V 7 bases and J 7 bases; bases outside gene matches: 8. The chain's CDR3 is CSGLQGEGEKLFF. CDR3 sequence (DNA): TGCAGCGGGCTACAGGGGGAGGGTGAAAAACTGTTTTTT.

Notes on this clone: Relative to the germline gene, one junction end is altered; a read error may explain this. The chain recombines TRBV29-1 with TRBJ2-7; D is perhaps TRBD1 (5 bases). This CDR3 contains 11 residues. Per the germline V gene, CDR1 is SQVTM and CDR2 is ANQGSEA. CDR3 loop: CSVEVGAKLSF. As DNA, the CDR3 is TGCAGCGTTGAAGTTGGGGCTAAACTCTCCTTC.

The chain carries TRBV4-1 and TRBJ2-3; D is unresolved. V gave up 0 bases and J gave up 8 bases, with 15 bases separating them. The CDR3 is 15 residues long. In germline, CDR1 is MGHRA, CDR2 YSYEKL. CDR3 coding DNA: TGCGCCAGCAGCCAAGATCCTCACCTAGACGGTACGCAGTATTTT. Residues: CASSQDPHLDGTQYF.

The chain joins TRBV29-1 to TRBJ2-3; D might be TRBD2 (6 bases). In germline, CDR1 is SQVTM, CDR2 ANQGSEA. CDR3 length: 14 residues. The V gene lost 7 bases and the J gene lost 1 base, with 15 bases spanning the gap. This chain's CDR3 is CSALPASGTDTQYF. The CDR3 DNA follows: TGCAGCGCCCTGCCGGCTAGCGGCACAGATACGCAGTATTTT.

This clone has only one observation. The chain couples TRBV6-1 to TRBJ2-3; D tentatively reads TRBD1 or TRBD2 (6 bases each). V shed 5 bases and J shed 4 bases, with 16 bases lying between them. The CDR3 totals 15 residues. Germline values: CDR1 MNHNS, CDR2 SASEGT. This chain's CDR3 is CASSLSEGGADTQYF. In nucleotides, the CDR3 is TGTGCCAGCAGTCTGAGTGAGGGGGGTGCAGATACGCAGTATTTT.

A note on this clone: The identical CDR3 is also encoded by other nucleotide sequences in the sample. This sequence joins TRBV6-5 and TRBJ1-5; no clear D gene. The CDR3 covers 13 residues. Germline V lookup: CDR1 MNHEY, CDR2 SVGAGI. Trimming took 5 bases from V and 4 from J, leaving 9 bases between them. CDR3 sequence (DNA): TGTGCCAGCAGTAGAGACGGGAATCAGCCCCAGCATTTT. It is translated as CASSRDGNQPQHF.

This clone turned up a few times. The chain has TRBV6-1 and TRBJ1-5; 7 bases line up with TRBD1. J was trimmed by 0 bases and V by 4 bases; bases with no gene match: 6. Germline V gene lookup returns CDR1 MNHNS and CDR2 SASEGT. This CDR3 has 16 residues. The CDR3 here is CASSARGPHSNQPQHF. The CDR3 nucleotides read TGTGCCAGCAGTGCAAGGGGGCCTCATAGCAATCAGCCCCAGCATTTT.

The chain joins TRBV29-1 to TRBJ2-1; no reliable D call. The V gene's germline CDR1 is SQVTM and CDR2 ANQGSEA. Trimming stripped 4 bases from V and 4 bases from J, with 11 bases between. CDR3 length: 13 residues. The CDR3 here is CSVARSTYNEQFF. DNA of the CDR3: TGCAGCGTTGCGCGCTCCACTTACAATGAGCAGTTCTTC.

The chain has TRBV6-1 and TRBJ2-7; D possibly uses TRBD1 or TRBD2 (5 bases each). CDR3 length: 11 residues. V was cut by 11 bases and J by 2 bases, with 10 bases left in between. Germline V gene lookup returns CDR1 MNHNS and CDR2 SASEGT. This chain's CDR3 is CASGTAYEQYF. As DNA, the CDR3 is TGTGCCTCCGGGACCGCCTACGAGCAGTACTTC.

This clone is a singleton in its sample. This chain joins TRBV6-5 and TRBJ2-5; 7 nucleotides agree with TRBD1. Germline V lookup: CDR1 MNHEY, CDR2 SVGAGI. Germline trimming cut 8 bases from V and 5 bases from J; bases unmatched to any gene: 8. This CDR3 has 13 amino acids. In DNA, the CDR3 is TGTGCCAGCTCGAGGGGGCGAGGGGAGACCCAGTACTTC. Its protein product is CASSRGRGETQYF.

This chain links TRBV28 with TRBJ2-7; 8 nucleotides match TRBD1. The length of the CDR3 is 15 residues. Germline V lookup: CDR1 MDHEN, CDR2 SYDVKM. J was trimmed by 0 bases and V by 3 bases; bases with no gene match: 4. The CDR3 protein is CASSLRTGGSYEQYF. The CDR3 DNA follows: TGTGCCAGCAGTTTGCGTACAGGGGGCTCCTACGAGCAGTACTTC.

The chain is built from TRBV30 and TRBJ1-4; 11 bases are a match to TRBD1. V shed 2 bases and J 8 bases; nucleotides not matched to a gene: 1. Per germline, CDR1 GTSNPN and CDR2 SVGIG (reference sequence). The CDR3 totals 13 residues. The CDR3 here is CAWSWDRGEKLFF. Here the CDR3 DNA reads TGTGCCTGGAGTTGGGACAGGGGGGAAAAACTGTTTTTT. The variable domain in full, with the rest retrieved from reference TRBV30 and TRBJ1-4, is SQTIHQWPATLVQPVGSPLSLECTVEGTSNPNLYWYRQAAGRGLQLLFYSVGIGQISSEVPQNLSASRPQDRQFILSSKKLLLSDSGFYLCAWSWDRGEKLFFGSGTQLSVL.

Concerning this clone: The sample holds other DNA sequences that translate to the same CDR3. The V gene is TRBV7-2, the J gene TRBJ2-7; D ambiguous. CDR1 SGHTA and CDR2 FQGNSA come from the germline V gene. V was trimmed by 2 bases and J by 0 bases, leaving 2 bases between them. There are 12 residues in the CDR3. CDR3 in amino acids: CASSLTSYEQYF. The CDR3 DNA reads TGTGCCAGCAGCTTAACCTCCTACGAGCAGTACTTC.

This clone was recorded only once. The V and J genes are TRBV5-1 and TRBJ2-5; D is possibly TRBD2 (5 bases). Germline CDR1 SGHRS, CDR2 YFSETQ. The CDR3 contains 14 residues. V was shortened by 0 bases and J by 2 bases, with 8 bases between the two germline ends. CDR3 bases: TGCGCCAGCAGCTTGGGTACTAGGCAAGAGACCCAGTACTTC. It translates to CASSLGTRQETQYF.

The gene calls are TRBV7-2 and TRBJ2-7, with TRBD1 as a possible D gene (6 bases). The V gene's germline CDR1 is SGHTA and CDR2 FQGNSA. The V and J ends lost 4 bases and 3 bases respectively, with 7 bases between them. This CDR3 region has 12 residues. The CDR3 loop reads CASSSTGYEQYF. CDR3 DNA sequence: TGTGCCAGCAGCTCGACAGGCTACGAGCAGTACTTC.

The rearrangement joins TRBV13 to TRBJ2-2; no clear D. V was clipped by 4 bases and J by 4 bases, with 10 bases between them. Germline V gene lookup returns CDR1 PRHDT and CDR2 FYEKMQ (reference sequence). This CDR3 has 14 amino acids. Here the CDR3 reads CASSSIRRTGELFF. CDR3 DNA: TGTGCCAGCAGCTCCATCAGGCGCACCGGGGAGCTGTTTTTT.

The V gene is TRBV2, the J gene TRBJ2-3; D is unresolved. The V and J ends lost 6 bases and 1 base respectively, with 14 bases between them. Per the germline V gene, CDR1 is SNHLY and CDR2 is FYNNEI. This CDR3 spans 15 amino acids. CDR3 amino acids: CASRQQSHGTDTQYF. CDR3 in DNA: TGTGCCAGCAGACAACAGAGTCATGGCACAGATACGCAGTATTTT.

This sequence joins TRBV30 and TRBJ2-5; TRBD1 aligns across 7 bases. Trimming removed 2 bases from V and 1 base from J; junction bases left unmatched: 4. CDR1 is GTSNPN and CDR2 is SVGIG in the germline V gene (reference sequence). The CDR3 sequence is 14 residues long. CDR3 loop: CAWSTGQFQETQYF. In nucleotides, the CDR3 is TGTGCCTGGAGTACGGGACAGTTCCAAGAGACCCAGTACTTC.

The chain carries TRBV29-1 and TRBJ2-5; no firm D call. Trimming left V 4 bases short and J 3 bases short, with 6 bases between. Germline CDR1 SQVTM, CDR2 ANQGSEA. This CDR3 has 11 residues. The CDR3 region has the DNA TGCAGCGTTGCTGGTAAAGAGACCCAGTACTTC. The encoded protein is CSVAGKETQYF.